This TCR beta chain was retrieved from a study of blood T cell repertoires in COVID-19 (dated by TCRdb to the early 2020s). Regarding the study in general: Samples covering the acute and convalescent phases of COVID-19 were provided by collaborators in the United States, Italy and Spain. The material from the prospective study consisted of cDNA or gDNA derived from T cells, B-cell-depleted T cells, or PBMCs. The dataset comprised deeply sampled blood TCRbeta repertoires from subjects exposed to, actively infected with, or recovered from COVID-19. A freely available public database, intended as a resource for researchers studying the immune response to SARS-CoV-2, is where the repertoires were released. The samples were drawn from two sources: the first 160 participants of the ongoing ImmuneRACE study, and 950 to 1,500 subjects contributed by 6 global collaborators. Nearly every sample came with metadata listing a de-identified subject ID, COVID-19 status, age in years and sex. Where HLA class I and class II types were available, the types were taken from metadata supplied by the sample provider, not from assay-based typing. General findings and caveats noted by the study authors: How much clinical and demographic metadata was included differed by source and by participant, and the metadata was provided uncurated.

Each collaborating institution followed its own protocols to collect whole blood in K2EDTA tubes. For TCRbeta analysis, collaborators shipped samples in one of three forms: frozen whole blood, isolated PBMCs, or DNA extracted from either of those sample types. V and J are trimmed by 1 base and 13 bases, and the gene matches miss 20 bases of the junction. The CDR3 contains 17 residues, cysteine and phenylalanine counted. Only the CDR3 DNA stays, 51 bases, in frame from base 1. The germline V gene supplies CDR1 MGHRA and CDR2 YSYEKL. Concerning this clone: Which antigen it targets is not known. The input lacks base qualities; no much larger clone sits a single base away.

The immunoSEQ Assay, a bias-controlled multiplex PCR, was used to amplify TCRbeta CDR3 regions from genomic DNA. Per the source publication's procedure: The number of nucleated cells in each sample was estimated from the amplification of reference gene primers within the assay. To quantify the absolute abundance of each unique TCRbeta CDR3 rearrangement, sequence reads were collapsed and filtered. For each sample, productive Simpson clonality was calculated by taking the square root of Simpson's diversity index across productive rearrangements. The source is immuneACCESS, and TCRdb retained only in-frame sequences with V and J called. Part of the clones is not carried over; for the studies checked, unresolved V genes explain less than half of this, and the remainder is unexplained. The D gene and trimming were derived from the DNA, and the V and J assignments and clone size from that table. The sample contains tens of thousands of clones, roughly nine tenths of them found a single time. The top ten hold approximately 8.3% of the sample.

The sequence derives from a man younger than 45 with acute or convalescent COVID-19. The rearrangement joined TRBV4-1 to TRBJ2-5; TRBD2 lines up with 8 middle nucleotides. Sequenced input: peripheral blood. The CDR3 loop reads CASSQGFPSMGLVVLYF. The DNA sequence is as follows: TGCGCCAGCAGCCAAGGGTTCCCTTCTATGGGACTAGTCGTTCTGTACTTC.